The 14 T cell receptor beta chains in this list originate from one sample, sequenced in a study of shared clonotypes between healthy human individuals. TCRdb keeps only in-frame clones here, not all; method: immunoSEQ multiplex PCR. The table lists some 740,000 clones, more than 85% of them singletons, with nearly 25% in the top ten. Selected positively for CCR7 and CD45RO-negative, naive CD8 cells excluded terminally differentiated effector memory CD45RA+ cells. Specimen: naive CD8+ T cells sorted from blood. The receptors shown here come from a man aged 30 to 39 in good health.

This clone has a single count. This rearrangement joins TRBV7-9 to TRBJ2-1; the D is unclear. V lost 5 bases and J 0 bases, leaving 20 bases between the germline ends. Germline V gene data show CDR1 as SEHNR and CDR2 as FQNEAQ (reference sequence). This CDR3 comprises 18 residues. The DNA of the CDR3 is TGTGCCAGCAGCCCTTCAGTCTGGACGGCGAGCTCCTACAATGAGCAGTTCTTC. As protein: CASSPSVWTASSYNEQFF.

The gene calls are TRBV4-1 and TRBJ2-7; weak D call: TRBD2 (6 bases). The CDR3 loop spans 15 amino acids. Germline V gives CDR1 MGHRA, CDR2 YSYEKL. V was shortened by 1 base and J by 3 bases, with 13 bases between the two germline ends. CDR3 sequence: CASSQGKVGGYEQYF. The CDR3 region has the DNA TGCGCCAGCAGCCAAGGTAAAGTCGGGGGCTACGAGCAGTACTTC.

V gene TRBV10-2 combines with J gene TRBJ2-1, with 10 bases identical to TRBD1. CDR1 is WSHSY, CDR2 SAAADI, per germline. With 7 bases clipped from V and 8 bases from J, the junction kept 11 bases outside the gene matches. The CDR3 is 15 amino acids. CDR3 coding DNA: TGCGCCAGCAACCCGGGACAGGGGTATATTGATGAGCAGTTCTTC. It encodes CASNPGQGYIDEQFF.

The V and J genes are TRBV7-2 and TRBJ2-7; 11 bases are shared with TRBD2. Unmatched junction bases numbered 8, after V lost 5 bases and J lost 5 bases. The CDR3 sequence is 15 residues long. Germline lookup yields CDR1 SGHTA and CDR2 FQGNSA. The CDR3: CASSRLAGGRDEQYF. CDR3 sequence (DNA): TGTGCCAGCAGCCGTTTAGCGGGAGGGCGGGACGAGCAGTACTTC.

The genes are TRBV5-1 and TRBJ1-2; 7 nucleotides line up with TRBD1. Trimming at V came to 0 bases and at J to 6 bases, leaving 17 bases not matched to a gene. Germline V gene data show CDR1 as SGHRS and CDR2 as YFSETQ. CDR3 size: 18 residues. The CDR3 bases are TGCGCCAGCAGCTTGGGGATCCGGGACCCGGGACAGCCAAATGGCTACACCTTC. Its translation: CASSLGIRDPGQPNGYTF.

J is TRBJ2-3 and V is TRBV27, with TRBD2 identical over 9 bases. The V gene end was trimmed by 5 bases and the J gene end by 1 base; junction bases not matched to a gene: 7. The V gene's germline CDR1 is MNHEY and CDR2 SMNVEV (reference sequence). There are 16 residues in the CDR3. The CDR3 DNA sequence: TGTGCCAGCAGTATGATAGCGGGAGTGGGCACAGATACGCAGTATTTT. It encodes CASSMIAGVGTDTQYF.

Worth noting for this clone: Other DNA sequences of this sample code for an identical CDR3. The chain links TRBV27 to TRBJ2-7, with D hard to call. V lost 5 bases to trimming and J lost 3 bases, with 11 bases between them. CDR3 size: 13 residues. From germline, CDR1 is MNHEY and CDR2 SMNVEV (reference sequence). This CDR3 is CASSPTGGYEQYF. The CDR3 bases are TGTGCCAGCAGTCCGACCGGCGGCTACGAGCAGTACTTC.

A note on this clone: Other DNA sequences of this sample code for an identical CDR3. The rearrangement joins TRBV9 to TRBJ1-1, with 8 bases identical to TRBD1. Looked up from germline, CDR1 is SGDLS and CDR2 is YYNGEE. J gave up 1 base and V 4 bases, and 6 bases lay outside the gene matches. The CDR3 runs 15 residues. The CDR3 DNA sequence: TGTGCCAGCAGCCCGCGACAGGGGCAGAACACTGAAGCTTTCTTT. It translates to CASSPRQGQNTEAFF.

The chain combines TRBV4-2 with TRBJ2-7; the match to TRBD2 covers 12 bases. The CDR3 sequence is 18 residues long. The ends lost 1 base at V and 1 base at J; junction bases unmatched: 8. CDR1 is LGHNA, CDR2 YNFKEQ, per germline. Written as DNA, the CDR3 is TGTGCCAGCAGCCAAGGCGCTAGCGGGAGGGACCTATCCTACGAGCAGTACTTC. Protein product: CASSQGASGRDLSYEQYF.

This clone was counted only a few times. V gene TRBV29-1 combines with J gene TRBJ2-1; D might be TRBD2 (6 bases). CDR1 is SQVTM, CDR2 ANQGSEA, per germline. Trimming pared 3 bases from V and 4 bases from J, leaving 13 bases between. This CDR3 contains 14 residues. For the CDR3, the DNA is TGCAGCGTTGAGGGGACTGTTAATTACAATGAGCAGTTCTTC. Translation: CSVEGTVNYNEQFF.

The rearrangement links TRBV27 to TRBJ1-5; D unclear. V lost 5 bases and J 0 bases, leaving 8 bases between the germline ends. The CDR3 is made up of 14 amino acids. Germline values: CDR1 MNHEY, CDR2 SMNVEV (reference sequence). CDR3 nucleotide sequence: TGTGCCAGCAGTCGTAAAAATAGCAATCAGCCCCAGCATTTT. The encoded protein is CASSRKNSNQPQHF.

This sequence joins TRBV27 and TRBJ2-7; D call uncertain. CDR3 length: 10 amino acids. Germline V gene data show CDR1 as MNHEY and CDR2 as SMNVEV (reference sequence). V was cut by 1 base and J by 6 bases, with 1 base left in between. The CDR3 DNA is TGTGCCAGCAGTTTATTCGAGCAGTACTTC. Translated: CASSLFEQYF.

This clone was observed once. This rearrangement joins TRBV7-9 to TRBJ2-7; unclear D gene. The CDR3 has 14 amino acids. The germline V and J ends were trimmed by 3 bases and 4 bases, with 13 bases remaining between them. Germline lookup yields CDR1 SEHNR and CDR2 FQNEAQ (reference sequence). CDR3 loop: CASSFRTDRYEQYF. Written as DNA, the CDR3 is TGTGCCAGCAGCTTCCGGACGGACCGTTACGAGCAGTACTTC.

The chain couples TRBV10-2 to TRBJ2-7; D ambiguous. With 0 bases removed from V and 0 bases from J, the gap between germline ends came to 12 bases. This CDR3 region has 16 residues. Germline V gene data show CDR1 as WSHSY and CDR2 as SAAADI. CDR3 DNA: TGCGCCAGCAGTGAGTCTAACATCCTGCCCTCCTACGAGCAGTACTTC. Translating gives CASSESNILPSYEQYF.